Each of the 16 T cell receptor beta chains below was sequenced from the same sample in a study of cytomegalovirus exposure and HLA in healthy donors. TCRdb keeps only in-frame clones here, not all; method: immunoSEQ multiplex PCR. The sample lists 150,000 to 200,000 clones, 75% to 90% occurring once. Sample: PBMCs. Receptors were obtained from a man aged 18-30 years in good health and CMV-seropositive.

The chain joins TRBV5-1 to TRBJ2-1; 9 positions agree with TRBD2. Per germline, CDR1 SGHRS and CDR2 YFSETQ. Germline trimming cut 4 bases from V and 8 bases from J; bases unmatched to any gene: 7. This CDR3 spans 14 amino acids. CDR3 protein: CASSPWLAGYEQFF. The CDR3 DNA sequence: TGCGCCAGCAGCCCCTGGCTAGCGGGATATGAGCAGTTCTTC.

This sequence joins TRBV2 and TRBJ2-3; D not resolved. The V gene's germline CDR1 is SNHLY and CDR2 FYNNEI. There are 12 residues in the CDR3. Trimming left V 7 bases short and J 2 bases short, with 7 bases between. Here the CDR3 reads CASKLVTDTQYF. In DNA, the CDR3 is TGTGCCAGCAAGTTAGTCACAGATACGCAGTATTTT. Combining the CDR3 with reference TRBV2 and TRBJ2-3 gives the whole variable domain EPEVTQTPSHQVTQMGQEVILRCVPISNHLYFYWYRQILGQKVEFLVSFYNNEISEKSEIFDDQFSVERPDGSNFTLKIRSTKLEDSAMYFCASKLVTDTQYFGPGTRLTVL.

V is TRBV6-1 and J is TRBJ2-7; D remains ambiguous. CDR3 length equals 14 residues. Deletions cut 3 bases from V and 3 bases from J, with 12 bases between. The germline V gene encodes CDR1 MNHNS and CDR2 SASEGT. The CDR3, as DNA: TGTGCCAGCAGTGATCCAAGTAACAGCTACGAGCAGTACTTC. Translating gives CASSDPSNSYEQYF.

The genes are TRBV5-1 and TRBJ2-1; D is unclear. Trimming left V 2 bases short and J 0 bases short, with 15 bases between. Germline V gene sequence: CDR1 SGHRS, CDR2 YFSETQ. The CDR3 extends over 17 amino acids. CDR3 loop: CASSFASTFSSYNEQFF. In nucleotides, the CDR3 is TGCGCCAGCAGCTTCGCATCTACCTTTTCCTCCTACAATGAGCAGTTCTTC.

In this sample, this clone turned up a few times. J is TRBJ1-1 and V is TRBV19; 11 bases fit TRBD1. Trimming cost V 3 bases and J 4 bases; bases outside gene matches: 7. Germline CDR1 is LNHDA and CDR2 is SQIVND (reference sequence). This CDR3 comprises 16 residues. Written as DNA, the CDR3 is TGTGCCAGTAGTATTCACCCCGGACAGGGGGCCACTGAAGCTTTCTTT. Protein product: CASSIHPGQGATEAFF.

The J gene is TRBJ2-2, the V gene TRBV10-3, with 12 bases identical to TRBD2. V lost 6 bases and J lost 2; bases outside the gene matches: 4. Per germline, CDR1 ENHRY and CDR2 SYGVKD. The CDR3 consists of 16 residues. In DNA form, the CDR3 reads TGTGCCATCAGGAGGACTAGCGGGGAAAACACCGGGGAGCTGTTTTTT. Translation gives CAIRRTSGENTGELFF.

This clone was detected a few times. V is TRBV2 and J is TRBJ1-5, with TRBD1 matching 7 bases. This CDR3 region has 14 residues. Germline CDR1 and CDR2: SNHLY and FYNNEI. J gave up 6 bases and V 3 bases, and 5 bases lay outside the gene matches. In DNA, the CDR3 is TGTGCCAGCAGTGAGGAGGCAGGGGGTCAGCCCCAGCATTTT. This encodes CASSEEAGGQPQHF.

The V gene is TRBV19, the J gene TRBJ2-1, with 11 bases lining up with TRBD2. Germline lookup yields CDR1 LNHDA and CDR2 SQIVND (reference sequence). The length of the CDR3 is 18 residues. V was clipped by 5 bases and J by 0 bases; unmatched bases: 9. The CDR3 DNA reads TGTGCCAGTAGTTGGGTAGCGGGAGGGCTAAGCTCCTACAATGAGCAGTTCTTC. It is translated as CASSWVAGGLSSYNEQFF.

The rearrangement joins TRBV5-4 to TRBJ2-7, with a weak D call TRBD2 (7 bases). V gave up 5 bases and J gave up 3 bases, with 15 bases separating them. CDR1 SGHNT and CDR2 YYREEE come from the germline V gene (reference sequence). CDR3 length: 14 residues. The CDR3 bases are TGTGCCAGCAGTTATGGGGGAGGGGGCTACGAGCAGTACTTC. The encoded protein is CASSYGGGGYEQYF. Together with reference TRBV5-4 and TRBJ2-7, the CDR3 gives the full variable domain: ETGVTQSPTHLIKTRGQQVTLRCSSQSGHNTVSWYQQALGQGPQFIFQYYREEENGRGNFPPRFSGLQFPNYSSELNVNALELDDSALYLCASSYGGGGYEQYFGPGTRLTVT.

The chain combines TRBV6-5 with TRBJ2-6, with TRBD2 as a possible D gene (6 bases). CDR3 size: 16 residues. Germline V gives CDR1 MNHEY, CDR2 SVGAGI. V dropped 0 bases and J dropped 4 bases, with 10 bases sitting between them. The chain's CDR3 is CASSYSWGDGANVLTF. The CDR3, as DNA: TGTGCCAGCAGTTACTCCTGGGGGGACGGGGCCAACGTCCTGACTTTC.

Notes on this clone: Its ends do not fully match the called genes, so a read error is possible. The chain has TRBV11-2 and TRBJ1-2, with 9 bases fitting TRBD1. This CDR3 has 13 residues. CDR1 is SGHAT, CDR2 FQNNGV, per germline. The CDR3 reads CASSVDRGAGYTF. DNA for the CDR3: TGTGCCAGCAGCGTAGACAGGGGGGCGGGCTACACCTTC.

V and J are TRBV6-5 and TRBJ2-5; no reliable D call. The germline V gene encodes CDR1 MNHEY and CDR2 SVGAGI. This CDR3 is built from 13 residues. With 6 bases removed from V and 1 base from J, the gap between germline ends came to 9 bases. CDR3 residues: CASRGSIQETQYF. Written as DNA, the CDR3 is TGTGCCAGCAGGGGCAGCATCCAAGAGACCCAGTACTTC.

The chain recombines TRBV18 with TRBJ2-7; TRBD1 matches at 8 bases. The CDR3 is 15 residues long. From germline, CDR1 is KGHSH and CDR2 LQKENI. J lost 3 bases, V lost 3 bases, and 7 bases had no gene match. The CDR3 here is CASSPGQGESYEQYF. CDR3 sequence (DNA): TGTGCCAGCTCACCTGGACAGGGAGAGAGCTACGAGCAGTACTTC. The full variable domain, with the rest looked up from reference TRBV18 and TRBJ2-7, is NAGVMQNPRHLVRRRGQEARLRCSPMKGHSHVYWYRQLPEEGLKFMVYLQKENIIDESGMPKERFSAEFPKEGPSILRIQQVVRGDSAAYFCASSPGQGESYEQYFGPGTRLTVT.

The rearrangement joins TRBV7-2 to TRBJ2-1; D is ambiguous. Trimming removed 5 bases from V and 3 bases from J, with 11 bases in between. The CDR3 is made up of 14 amino acids. Germline loops: CDR1 SGHTA, CDR2 FQGNSA. The CDR3 region has the DNA TGTGCCAGCAGCATCCCTTATCTCTACAATGAGCAGTTCTTC. Its translation is CASSIPYLYNEQFF. Full variable domain (remainder filled in from reference TRBV7-2 and TRBJ2-1): GAGVSQSPSNKVTEKGKDVELRCDPISGHTALYWYRQSLGQGLEFLIYFQGNSAPDKSGLPSDRFSAERTGGSVSTLTIQRTQQEDSAVYLCASSIPYLYNEQFFGPGTRLTVL.

The CDR3 DNA follows: TGCGCCAGCAGCCTGACAGGGTTGAACTATGGCTACACCTTC. This codes for CASSLTGLNYGYTF. The chain combines TRBV5-1 with TRBJ1-2; 7 bases line up with TRBD1. The CDR3 runs to 14 residues. CDR1 SGHRS and CDR2 YFSETQ come from the germline V gene. V lost 4 bases, J lost 2 bases, and 5 bases stayed unmatched.

This chain uses TRBV9 with TRBJ1-1; TRBD1 aligns across 8 bases. In germline, CDR1 is SGDLS, CDR2 YYNGEE. V trimming: 4 bases; J trimming: 6 bases; junction bases outside the gene matches: 8. The CDR3 loop spans 14 amino acids. The CDR3 is CASSPPQGASEAFF. The CDR3 DNA reads TGTGCCAGCAGCCCCCCGCAGGGGGCCTCTGAAGCTTTCTTT.